The 19 T cell receptor beta chains presented below share a single source sample, sequenced in a study of OX40 agonist ivuxolimab in advanced cancers. Data came from immunoSEQ multiplex PCR; TCRdb stores just in-frame clones and leaves some out. The profile shows about 67,000 clones, about 84% of them singletons. This material consisted of CD4+ or CD8+ T cells sorted from blood, taken in a trial of the OX40 agonist ivuxolimab. These receptors all come from an adult with an advanced solid tumor such as melanoma, head and neck, liver or kidney cancer.

The V and J genes are TRBV6-1 and TRBJ2-7, with D perhaps matching TRBD1 (6 bases). The CDR3 sequence is 14 residues long. The ends were cut back, 3 bases at V and 5 bases at J, with 14 bases in the middle. CDR1 is MNHNS and CDR2 is SASEGT in the germline V gene. CDR3 sequence (DNA): TGTGCCAGCAGTGAGTCAGGGGCAGGGCACGAGCAGTACGTC. This sequence encodes CASSESGAGHEQYV.

The chain has TRBV5-4 and TRBJ2-2, with TRBD1 identical over 7 bases. Germline CDR1 is SGHNT and CDR2 is YYREEE (reference sequence). The J segment lost 2 bases and the V segment lost 5 bases, leaving 9 bases of the junction unmatched. The CDR3 is 16 residues long. CDR3 nucleotides: TGTGCCAGCAGGGGCATGGGACAGCCTAACACCGGGGAGCTGTTTTTT. This translates into CASRGMGQPNTGELFF. Supplemented by reference TRBV5-4 and TRBJ2-2, the full variable domain reads ETGVTQSPTHLIKTRGQQVTLRCSSQSGHNTVSWYQQALGQGPQFIFQYYREEENGRGNFPPRFSGLQFPNYSSELNVNALELDDSALYLCASRGMGQPNTGELFFGEGSRLTVL.

The chain combines TRBV7-9 with TRBJ1-2; TRBD1 is a possible D gene (5 bases). Trimming removed 1 base at V and 4 bases at J, with 13 bases between. The germline CDR1 and CDR2 sequences are SEHNR and FQNEAQ (reference sequence). The CDR3 contains 15 residues. The CDR3 is CASSLGFGGTYGYTF. As DNA, the CDR3 is TGTGCCAGCAGCTTAGGTTTTGGAGGGACCTATGGCTACACCTTC.

This chain uses TRBV2 with TRBJ2-1; 8 nucleotides line up with TRBD1. Per the germline V gene, CDR1 is SNHLY and CDR2 is FYNNEI. The V and J ends lost 8 bases and 0 bases, in that order; junction bases with no gene match: 3. The length of the CDR3 is 14 residues. The CDR3 sequence is CASYRGSSYNEQFF. The DNA for the CDR3 is TGTGCCAGCTACAGGGGGAGCTCCTACAATGAGCAGTTCTTC.

The J gene is TRBJ2-7, the V gene TRBV5-1; tentatively, D is TRBD1 (5 bases). V was shortened by 0 bases and J by 5 bases, with 9 bases between the two germline ends. Looked up from germline, CDR1 is SGHRS and CDR2 is YFSETQ. The CDR3 runs to 13 residues. CDR3 in DNA: TGCGCCAGCAGCTTGGTGGGGCTAGACGAGCAGTACTTC. It encodes CASSLVGLDEQYF.

This clone was counted a few times. The chain recombines TRBV27 with TRBJ2-1, with D hard to call. The CDR3 is 13 amino acids. The V gene's germline CDR1 is MNHEY and CDR2 SMNVEV (reference sequence). Between the trimmed V and J ends, which lost 2 bases and 9 bases, there was a span of 11 bases. The CDR3 protein is CASSLQGLSEQFF. CDR3 bases: TGTGCCAGCAGTTTACAAGGTCTTTCTGAGCAGTTCTTC.

The V gene is TRBV2, the J gene TRBJ1-5; D perhaps matches TRBD1 (6 bases). V shed 2 bases and J shed 0 bases, with 8 bases lying between them. The CDR3 consists of 15 residues. The germline CDR1 and CDR2 sequences are SNHLY and FYNNEI. The CDR3 coding sequence is TGTGCCAGCAGTGAAATACAGGGTAGCAATCAGCCCCAGCATTTT. Protein: CASSEIQGSNQPQHF. Looking up the rest from reference TRBV2 and TRBJ1-5 gives the full variable domain: EPEVTQTPSHQVTQMGQEVILRCVPISNHLYFYWYRQILGQKVEFLVSFYNNEISEKSEIFDDQFSVERPDGSNFTLKIRSTKLEDSAMYFCASSEIQGSNQPQHFGDGTRLSIL.

The chain joins TRBV28 to TRBJ1-2; 7 nucleotides line up with TRBD1. J lost 5 bases, V lost 8 bases, and 26 bases had no gene match. This CDR3 region has 19 residues. From germline, CDR1 is MDHEN and CDR2 SYDVKM. CDR3 DNA: TGTGCCAGCTTGTCTCCCGCTGGCCCAAGTAGGGGGCAAGGTTATGGCTACACCTTC. Protein sequence: CASLSPAGPSRGQGYGYTF.

This rearrangement joins TRBV4-2 to TRBJ2-7; D call uncertain. The CDR3 has 11 amino acids. Per the germline V gene, CDR1 is LGHNA and CDR2 is YNFKEQ. Trimming took off 1 base at V and 9 bases at J, with 7 bases between the two ends. The CDR3 sequence is CASSQGGVQYF. The CDR3 DNA reads as TGTGCCAGCAGCCAAGGGGGTGTGCAGTACTTC.

This clone was detected only once. The rearrangement joins TRBV10-3 to TRBJ2-5, with a weak D call TRBD1 (5 bases). Germline CDR1 and CDR2: ENHRY and SYGVKD. Trimming removed 3 bases at V and 5 bases at J, with 13 bases between. The CDR3 totals 14 residues. Here the CDR3 reads CAISDPIGVETQYF. In nucleotides, the CDR3 is TGTGCCATCAGTGACCCCATAGGGGTGGAGACCCAGTACTTC.

This clone has only a few counts. The J gene is TRBJ1-2, the V gene TRBV10-2; possible D gene TRBD1, 5 bases. The V gene lost 5 bases and the J gene lost 5 bases, with 6 bases spanning the gap. The CDR3 contains 11 residues. Per the germline V gene, CDR1 is WSHSY and CDR2 is SAAADI. This chain's CDR3 is CASSTGYGYTF. The CDR3 DNA follows: TGCGCCAGCAGTACAGGTTATGGCTACACCTTC.

This chain joins TRBV5-1 and TRBJ1-1; D unclear. CDR1 is SGHRS, CDR2 YFSETQ, per germline. V lost 3 bases and J 1 base, leaving 7 bases between the germline ends. The CDR3 contains 13 residues. CDR3 sequence (DNA): TGCGCCAGCAGCTCCTGGACGAACACTGAAGCTTTCTTT. It is translated as CASSSWTNTEAFF.

A few counts support this clone. V and J are TRBV12-5 and TRBJ1-3; a possible D gene is TRBD1 (5 bases). CDR3 size: 16 residues. The V end was cut by 6 bases, the J end by 0 bases, with 15 bases between. In germline, CDR1 is LGHNT, CDR2 FRNRAP. The DNA for the CDR3 is TGTGCTAGTGGCCCCCGGGACGTTGACTCTGGAAACACCATATATTTT. Encoded protein: CASGPRDVDSGNTIYF.

V and J are TRBV5-1 and TRBJ2-7; D call uncertain. CDR3 length: 11 residues. Germline V lookup: CDR1 SGHRS, CDR2 YFSETQ. V lost 4 bases and J 6 bases, leaving 8 bases between the germline ends. CDR3 nucleotides: TGCGCCAGCAGCATGCGGCGCGAGCAGTACGTC. As protein: CASSMRREQYV.

CDR3 in amino acids: CASSETGGLSEQFF. The CDR3 region has the DNA TGTGCCAGCAGTGAGACAGGGGGCCTCAGTGAGCAGTTCTTC. The V gene is TRBV2, the J gene TRBJ2-1; 10 bases fit TRBD1. Germline V gene sequence: CDR1 SNHLY, CDR2 FYNNEI. CDR3 size: 14 residues. With 3 bases clipped from V and 9 bases from J, the junction kept 5 bases outside the gene matches.

The gene calls are TRBV4-2 and TRBJ2-2, with 8 bases fitting TRBD1. V shed 4 bases, J shed 3 bases, and the junction held 7 bases outside the gene matches. The V gene's germline CDR1 is LGHNA and CDR2 YNFKEQ. CDR3 length: 16 amino acids. Here the CDR3 DNA reads TGTGCCAGCAGCCCGGGACAGGTTAGAGACACCGGGGAGCTGTTTTTT. This encodes CASSPGQVRDTGELFF.

This clone was picked up a small number of times. V is TRBV27 and J is TRBJ2-1; D may be TRBD1 or TRBD2 (5 bases each). Trimming took off 10 bases at V and 10 bases at J, with 20 bases between the two ends. This CDR3 is built from 13 residues. The germline V gene has CDR1 MNHEY and CDR2 SMNVEV (reference sequence). The CDR3 DNA reads as TGTGCCATCCCTAAGGGACGGCTAATCGAGCAGTTCTTC. This sequence encodes CAIPKGRLIEQFF.

About this clone: Other DNA sequences in the same sample also yield this CDR3. The genes are TRBV28 and TRBJ2-5; D gene unclear. This CDR3 contains 13 residues. Germline V gene lookup returns CDR1 MDHEN and CDR2 SYDVKM. With 3 bases removed from V and 1 base from J, the gap between germline ends came to 6 bases. In DNA, the CDR3 is TGTGCCAGCAGTTTGGGTGGCCAAGAGACCCAGTACTTC. This codes for CASSLGGQETQYF.

In its sample, this clone was seen a few times. The rearrangement uses TRBV5-4 and TRBJ2-7; TRBD2 is a possible D gene (5 bases). Germline assignment: CDR1 SGHNT and CDR2 YYREEE (reference sequence). The V end lost 0 bases, the J end lost 2 bases, and 15 bases lay between the germline ends. This CDR3 spans 16 amino acids. The CDR3 DNA reads as TGTGCCAGCAGCTTGGACCGGGAAAGATCTGCCTACGAGCAGTACTTC. This sequence encodes CASSLDRERSAYEQYF.